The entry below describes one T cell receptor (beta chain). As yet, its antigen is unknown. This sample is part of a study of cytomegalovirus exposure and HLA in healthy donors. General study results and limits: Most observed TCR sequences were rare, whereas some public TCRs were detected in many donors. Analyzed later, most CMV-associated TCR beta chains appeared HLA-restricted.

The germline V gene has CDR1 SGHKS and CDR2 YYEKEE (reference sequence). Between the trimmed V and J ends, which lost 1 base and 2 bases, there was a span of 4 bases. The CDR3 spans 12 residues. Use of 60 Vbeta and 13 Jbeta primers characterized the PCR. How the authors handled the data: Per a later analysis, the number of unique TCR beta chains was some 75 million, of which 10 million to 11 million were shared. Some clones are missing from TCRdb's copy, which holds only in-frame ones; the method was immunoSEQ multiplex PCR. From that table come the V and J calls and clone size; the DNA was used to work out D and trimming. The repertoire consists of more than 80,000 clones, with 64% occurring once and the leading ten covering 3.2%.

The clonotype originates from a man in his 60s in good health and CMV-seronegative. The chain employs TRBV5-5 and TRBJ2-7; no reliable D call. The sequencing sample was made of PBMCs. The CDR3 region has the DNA TGTGCCAGCAGCTTGCCCGCCTACGAGCAGTACTTC. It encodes CASSLPAYEQYF. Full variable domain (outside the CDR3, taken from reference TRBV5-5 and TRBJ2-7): DAGVTQSPTHLIKTRGQQVTLRCSPISGHKSVSWYQQVLGQGPQFIFQYYEKEERGRGNFPDRFSARQFPNYSSELNVNALLLGDSALYLCASSLPAYEQYFGPGTRLTVT.